Given below is one TCR beta chain in context. Its antigen is unknown. This entry comes from a study of cytomegalovirus exposure and HLA in healthy donors. Study conclusions and caveats: V- and J-gene trimming of TCR beta was linked (in a later analysis) to a missense DCLRE1C variant. The listing of 150 to 200 TCR beta chains classed them as cytomegalovirus-associated. An analysis done earlier found most TCR beta V segments productive about 87% or about 30% of the time.

It was with 60 Vbeta and 13 Jbeta primers that the PCR ran. Sequencing used immunoSEQ multiplex PCR; TCRdb keeps in-frame clones, though not all of them. The sample has about 170,000 clones; about 80% are singletons. CDR1 and CDR2 (germline): LNHDA, SQIVND (reference sequence). This CDR3 spans 17 amino acids. Unmatched junction bases numbered 16, after V lost 10 bases and J lost 2 bases. Sequencing was done on a sample of PBMCs. This chain uses TRBV19 with TRBJ1-1; TRBD1 agrees at 10 bases. The sequence came from a woman in her forties or fifties in good health and CMV-seropositive. The CDR3 nucleotides read TGTGCCACCCGTAGGGCCTCGACAGGGGGCCTTAACACTGAAGCTTTCTTT. Its protein is CATRRASTGGLNTEAFF.